The present T cell receptor beta chain was sequenced within a study of a mutant IDH1 vaccine in newly diagnosed glioma (dated by TCRdb to the early 2020s). About the study as a whole: The roughly 34 treated patients were approximately 62% male and around 40% female, with a mean age of around 40 years. Prior to enrollment, patients had been given standard therapy consisting of radiotherapy alone, temozolomide alone, or radiochemotherapy with temozolomide, with the combination given to most patients. Peripheral blood samples were drawn at six visits, namely V03 (baseline), V05, V07, V10, V12 and V13. For exploratory analyses, longitudinal TCRB deep sequencing was carried out in around 26 treated patients wherever samples were available. Study-wide findings and limitations: It was noted by the authors that analyses of patient blood samples could not be reproduced owing to sample limitations. Pseudoprogression seemed to be unrelated to changes in the top peripheral T cell clonotypes found by TCRB sequencing. Selection of PBMC samples for TCRB deep sequencing was based on availability. Immune responses induced by the vaccine were seen in approximately 93% of patients across multiple MHC alleles.

As regards this clone: Its antigen is currently not known. No base quality values were provided; no much bigger clone lies one nucleotide off.

Including the terminal cysteine and phenylalanine, the CDR3 comprises 13 residues. The kept DNA is CDR3 alone, 39 bases in frame from the first base. CDR1 and CDR2 are read off the germline V gene as SQVTM and ANQGSEA. Deletion took 6 bases off V and 2 bases off J, with a span of 13 bases between the germline ends. What this sample's time point label stands for: baseline, week 1 (first vaccination visit). The sample's treatment or condition, from its label and the paper: pre-vaccination baseline after standard-of-care therapy. Donors had newly diagnosed WHO grade 3 or 4 IDH1-mutant astrocytomas with loss of nuclear ATRX. The samples were drawn from NOA16, a multicentre, single-arm, open-label phase I trial in Germany that tested a mutant IDH1 peptide vaccine in humans for the first time. For immunogenicity testing, the blood drawn at visit V03 was used as the baseline sample. Genomic DNA for TCRB sequencing was extracted from EDTA blood using the DNeasy Blood and Tissue Kit.

The library was built by means of the immunoSEQ multiplex PCR assay. Following the manufacturer's protocol, the hsTCRB Kit was used to amplify rearranged TCR beta chain sequences. TCRB libraries were sequenced on an Illumina MiSeq. The original pipeline was this. The proprietary platform of the kit vendor was used for demultiplexing, trimming and gene mapping. TCRdb mirrors the immuneACCESS table, restricted to in-frame sequences. Some clones are absent from its copies; in checked studies, under half trace to an unresolved V gene, and the reason for the others is unknown. V, J and clone size derive from that table, while D and trimming were established from the DNA sequence. This sample gives about 88,000 clones in total; 82% of them show up just once. Of the sample, less than 6.5% is held by the ten largest clones.

The chain joins TRBV29-1 to TRBJ1-2; TRBD1 is perhaps the D gene, given 6 matching bases. This sequence originates from a man in his forties or fifties with glioma. Some clones in this sample may be carry-over from other donors' samples. This specimen was PBMCs, taken from a glioma patient treated with radiotherapy, temozolomide or both. The CDR3 corresponds to CSVNGQTNYGYTF. DNA sequence: TGCAGCGTCAATGGACAGACAAACTATGGCTACACCTTC.